The source of this T cell receptor (beta chain) is a study of T cell responses to AZD1222 COVID-19 vaccine. Trimming took off 5 bases at V and 6 bases at J, with 11 bases between the two ends. The CDR3 spans 12 residues. Per germline, CDR1 SGHTA and CDR2 FQGTGA. Sequencing used immunoSEQ multiplex PCR; TCRdb keeps in-frame clones, though not all of them. The repertoire holds tens of thousands of clones, with approximately 90% as singletons. The rearrangement joins TRBV7-3 to TRBJ2-7; D possibly corresponds to TRBD1 (6 bases). This sequence originates from an adult in good health. This sample comprised peripheral blood, obtained on day 0 of MenACWY control vaccination. CDR3 nucleotides: TGTGCCAGCAGCGAAAGAGGGGGCGAGCAGTACTTC. Translating gives CASSERGGEQYF.